These 15 T cell receptor beta chains were all obtained from the same sample, sequenced in a study of cytomegalovirus exposure and HLA in healthy donors. PCR employed 60 Vbeta and 13 Jbeta primers. TCRdb's table, derived via immunoSEQ multiplex PCR, lists solely in-frame clones and lacks some. The sample lists around 130,000 clones; 81% were seen once. Sequencing used PBMCs. The receptor source for this set is a man between 18 and 29 years old in good health and CMV-seronegative.

The genes are TRBV7-6 and TRBJ1-4; D is ambiguous. Germline V gene sequence: CDR1 SGHVS, CDR2 FNYEAQ. This CDR3 has 18 amino acids. Trimming cost V 1 base and J 4 bases, with 19 bases left between them. CDR3 bases: TGTGCCAGCAGCTTAGGCGGGGATCTGGGATGGGGTAATGAAAAACTGTTTTTT. Protein product: CASSLGGDLGWGNEKLFF.

The chain is built from TRBV30 and TRBJ1-1; D not certain. CDR3 length: 11 amino acids. V lost 2 bases and J 7 bases, leaving 8 bases between the germline ends. From germline, CDR1 is GTSNPN and CDR2 SVGIG (reference sequence). CDR3 protein: CAWSLSVEAFF. In DNA, the CDR3 is TGTGCCTGGAGTTTATCGGTTGAAGCTTTCTTT.

This chain connects TRBV30 to TRBJ1-5; D remains unclear. The germline V gene encodes CDR1 GTSNPN and CDR2 SVGIG (reference sequence). Trimming took off 0 bases at V and 0 bases at J, with 6 bases between the two ends. The CDR3 extends over 14 amino acids. CDR3 in amino acids: CAWSVRGSNQPQHF. As DNA, the CDR3 is TGTGCCTGGAGTGTACGGGGTAGCAATCAGCCCCAGCATTTT.

This clone appeared a few times. This chain connects TRBV5-1 to TRBJ1-4, with no clear D. This CDR3 spans 16 amino acids. V lost 1 base to trimming and J lost 0 bases, with 10 bases between them. The V gene's germline CDR1 is SGHRS and CDR2 YFSETQ. The CDR3 sequence: CASSLSTEATNEKLFF. As DNA, the CDR3 is TGCGCCAGCAGCTTGTCTACAGAAGCAACTAATGAAAAACTGTTTTTT.

This clone was detected once. The J gene is TRBJ1-3, the V gene TRBV19; D might be TRBD1 (5 bases). V was pared by 4 bases and J by 9 bases, with 13 bases between. The germline V gene encodes CDR1 LNHDA and CDR2 SQIVND (reference sequence). This CDR3 region has 13 residues. CDR3 sequence (DNA): TGTGCCAGTAGTAGTGGGACTGTTACCACCATATATTTT. Translated: CASSSGTVTTIYF.

The chain carries TRBV30 and TRBJ1-6; a weak D match, TRBD1 (5 bases). Per germline, CDR1 GTSNPN and CDR2 SVGIG (reference sequence). V dropped 4 bases and J dropped 14 bases, with 21 bases sitting between them. The CDR3 consists of 14 residues. The chain's CDR3 is CAWIGAGSPRTLHF. CDR3 bases: TGTGCCTGGATCGGGGCGGGAAGTCCGAGAACCCTCCACTTT. The full variable domain, completed using reference TRBV30 and TRBJ1-6, is SQTIHQWPATLVQPVGSPLSLECTVEGTSNPNLYWYRQAAGRGLQLLFYSVGIGQISSEVPQNLSASRPQDRQFILSSKKLLLSDSGFYLCAWIGAGSPRTLHFGNGTRLTVT.

The chain has TRBV19 and TRBJ1-1; 9 positions match TRBD1. Looked up from germline, CDR1 is LNHDA and CDR2 is SQIVND (reference sequence). The trim removed 6 bases at V and 2 bases at J, leaving 4 bases unmatched. CDR3 length equals 14 residues. CDR3 nucleotides: TGTGCCAGTAGGACTACAGGGGGCAACACTGAAGCTTTCTTT. Translation: CASRTTGGNTEAFF.

The chain carries TRBV7-2 and TRBJ1-2; 12 bases are shared with TRBD1. The CDR3 loop spans 16 amino acids. Looked up from germline, CDR1 is SGHTA and CDR2 is FQGNSA. The V gene end was trimmed by 5 bases and the J gene end by 5 bases; junction bases not matched to a gene: 9. For the CDR3, the DNA is TGTGCCAGCAGCATGGGACAGGGGGCGGGTTATTATGGCTACACCTTC. It is translated as CASSMGQGAGYYGYTF.

The DNA for the CDR3 is TGTGCCAGCAGCACCGGGGACAGGCGACCCTACGAGCAGTACTTC. Translated: CASSTGDRRPYEQYF. The chain uses TRBV9 and TRBJ2-7; TRBD1 agrees at 8 bases. The CDR3 is made up of 15 amino acids. CDR1 SGDLS and CDR2 YYNGEE come from the germline V gene. The trim removed 4 bases at V and 2 bases at J, leaving 8 bases unmatched.

The V call is TRBV28, the J call TRBJ1-1; D remains unclear. Germline V CDR1 and CDR2: MDHEN, SYDVKM. The CDR3 consists of 15 residues. The ends were cut back, 0 bases at V and 0 bases at J, with 8 bases in the middle. The CDR3 DNA is TGTGCCAGCAGTTTATGGAGGGAAATGAACACTGAAGCTTTCTTT. Protein: CASSLWREMNTEAFF. The full variable domain, its missing parts supplied by reference TRBV28 and TRBJ1-1, is DVKVTQSSRYLVKRTGEKVFLECVQDMDHENMFWYRQDPGLGLRLIYFSYDVKMKEKGDIPEGYSVSREKKERFSLILESASTNQTSMYLCASSLWREMNTEAFFGQGTRLTVV.

The V call is TRBV9, the J call TRBJ2-1; TRBD2 matches at 12 bases. The germline gives CDR1 SGDLS, CDR2 YYNGEE. CDR3 length equals 14 residues. V gave up 2 bases and J gave up 7 bases; unmatched junction bases: 1. This chain's CDR3 is CASSVGTSGNEQFF. In DNA, the CDR3 is TGTGCCAGCAGCGTTGGGACTAGCGGGAATGAGCAGTTCTTC.

The chain recombines TRBV7-3 with TRBJ1-1; 8 nucleotides line up with TRBD1. The CDR3 loop spans 17 amino acids. Germline CDR1 is SGHTA and CDR2 is FQGTGA. V dropped 2 bases and J dropped 5; count of bases not matched to a gene: 13. CDR3 coding DNA: TGTGCCAGCAGCTTACAGGGGGCGAGGGGGACGAGGACTGAAGCTTTCTTT. It translates to CASSLQGARGTRTEAFF.

This chain links TRBV29-1 with TRBJ2-7; no firm D call. V was clipped by 5 bases and J by 3 bases, with 5 bases between them. CDR3 size: 10 residues. Germline CDR1 is SQVTM and CDR2 is ANQGSEA. CDR3 sequence (DNA): TGCAGCGTTCGCGGCTACGAGCAGTACTTC. It specifies CSVRGYEQYF.

The chain combines TRBV19 with TRBJ1-2, with TRBD1 identical over 7 bases. Germline loops: CDR1 LNHDA, CDR2 SQIVND (reference sequence). Germline trimming cut 4 bases from V and 3 bases from J; bases unmatched to any gene: 11. CDR3 size: 16 residues. This CDR3 is CASSTRRQGRDYGYTF. The CDR3, as DNA: TGTGCCAGTAGTACTCGCCGACAGGGAAGGGACTATGGCTACACCTTC.

This clone appeared a single time. The chain carries TRBV10-1 and TRBJ1-4; D unresolved. The CDR3 is 13 residues long. CDR1 and CDR2 from the germline V gene are WNHNN and SYGVQD (reference sequence). With 3 bases removed from V and 6 bases from J, the gap between germline ends came to 8 bases. CDR3 in DNA: TGCGCCAGCAGTGATCGGCGGGATGAAAAACTGTTTTTT. Its translation: CASSDRRDEKLFF.